What follows describes a single T cell receptor (beta chain). What it binds is unknown. Here immunoSEQ multiplex PCR was the method, and the copy in TCRdb shows in-frame clones only, minus some. The repertoire holds 2,500,000 or so clones, 93% seen once, with roughly 0.39% in the top ten. This sample stems from a study of shared clonotypes between healthy human individuals. Points from the study as a whole: Sharing across four donors was highest in naive CD4 (roughly 5%) and lowest in memory CD8 (roughly 0.4%).

Each donor was a Caucasian adult residing in Nashville, Tennessee. This TCR derives from a man aged 18-30 years in good health. Some clones in this sample may be carry-over from other donors' samples. The sequenced sample consisted of naive CD4+ T cells from PBMCs. As for subset: CD45RA+ positively selected.

Written as DNA, the CDR3 is TGTGCCAGCAGCTTAGCAGGACTAGCGAGCTCCTACAATGAGCAGTTCTTC. Its translation is CASSLAGLASSYNEQFF. The chain employs TRBV7-9 and TRBJ2-1; 9 nucleotides agree with TRBD2. J lost 0 bases, V lost 0 bases, and 3 bases had no gene match. The germline V gene encodes CDR1 SEHNR and CDR2 FQNEAQ (reference sequence). CDR3 length equals 17 residues.